This T cell receptor beta chain was sequenced for a study of blood T cells in healthy people across ages. Study as a whole: Template switching captured about one barcoded beta molecule per two T cells. Findings and caveats of the study: A roughly linear age-dependent decrease characterized TCR beta diversity per million T cells.

Drawn from each donor were 9 to 10 milliliters of peripheral blood. Isolation per sample recovered at least 6 million PBMCs. Next came a second PCR, run for about 6 to 11 cycles, which used a sample-barcoded 5' primer along with a J-beta primer mix. MiXCR, run by TCRdb on the 5' RACE reads, gives a single entry per CDR3 protein. The sample contains 600,000 to 650,000 distinct CDR3 sequences, 58% of which appear only once. CDR1 and CDR2 from the germline V gene are MNHEY and SVGEGT. This CDR3 is 15 amino acids long. The V segment lost 1 base and the J segment 3 bases; nucleotides outside the gene matches: 2. A note on this clonotype: The antigen is not known.

The source of this sequence is a man between 60 and 75 years old in good health. Sequencing was carried out using blood. The chain links TRBV6-2 or TRBV6-3 to TRBJ2-3; 9 bases align to TRBD1. In DNA form, the CDR3 reads TGTGCCAGCAGTTACTTAGGACAGGGGACAGATACGCAGTATTTT. Protein: CASSYLGQGTDTQYF.